These 21 T cell receptor beta chains were all obtained from the same sample, sequenced in a study of blood T cell repertoires in COVID-19. Generated by immunoSEQ multiplex PCR, the TCRdb table keeps only in-frame clones and is missing some. This table has about 87,000 clones, 85% to 90% appearing once. The material sequenced was peripheral blood. These receptors were taken from a man between 40 and 49 years old with acute or convalescent COVID-19.

This chain links TRBV20-1 with TRBJ2-1; D unclear. In germline, CDR1 is DFQATT, CDR2 SNEGSKA (reference sequence). Trimming took off 3 bases at V and 4 bases at J, with 13 bases between the two ends. The CDR3 totals 14 residues. The CDR3 spells CSASVRARYNEQFF. Written as DNA, the CDR3 is TGCAGTGCTAGTGTTCGCGCGAGATACAATGAGCAGTTCTTC.

This chain links TRBV6-4 with TRBJ2-7; TRBD2 matches 8 bases. V trimming: 4 bases; J trimming: 4 bases; junction bases outside the gene matches: 3. The CDR3 is 13 amino acids. Germline V gives CDR1 MRHNA, CDR2 SNTAGT. The CDR3 DNA reads TGTGCCAGCAGTGCACGGGAGGGTTACGAGCAGTACTTC. Translated, it gives CASSAREGYEQYF.

The rearrangement links TRBV18 to TRBJ2-1; possible D gene TRBD1, 6 bases. Germline CDR1 and CDR2: KGHSH and LQKENI. V was shortened by 3 bases and J by 0 bases, with 15 bases between the two germline ends. This CDR3 has 17 amino acids. CDR3 loop: CASSPGQGLSSYNEQFF. In DNA, the CDR3 is TGTGCCAGCTCACCTGGGCAGGGGCTAAGCTCCTACAATGAGCAGTTCTTC.

The chain employs TRBV6-5 and TRBJ2-7; D gene uncertain. Trimming stripped 4 bases from V and 0 bases from J, with 16 bases between. Germline V lookup: CDR1 MNHEY, CDR2 SVGAGI. The CDR3 is made up of 16 amino acids. This CDR3 reads CASSSRGTFFSYEQYF. The CDR3 DNA is TGTGCCAGCAGTTCCCGTGGCACATTTTTCTCCTACGAGCAGTACTTC.

This clone was seen a single time. The chain recombines TRBV5-6 with TRBJ2-7, with TRBD1 matching over 7 bases. Germline values: CDR1 SGHDT, CDR2 YYEEEE. This CDR3 is 15 amino acids long. The V and J ends lost 2 bases and 5 bases, in that order; junction bases with no gene match: 10. CDR3 sequence (DNA): TGTGCCAGCAGCTTTATTGGCAGGGGGTACCACGAGCAGTACTTC. Translated: CASSFIGRGYHEQYF.

This chain links TRBV4-3 with TRBJ1-2; 9 nucleotides align to TRBD1. The CDR3 covers 14 residues. CDR1 and CDR2 (germline): LGHNA, YSLEER. V lost 4 bases, J lost 3 bases, and 3 bases stayed unmatched. The CDR3 is CASSPGQGHYGYTF. The CDR3 region has the DNA TGCGCCAGCAGCCCGGGACAGGGACACTATGGCTACACCTTC.

The rearrangement joins TRBV2 to TRBJ1-2; D is undetermined. V lost 5 bases to trimming and J lost 8 bases, with 12 bases between them. Germline assignment: CDR1 SNHLY and CDR2 FYNNEI. The CDR3 is 12 amino acids. The CDR3 sequence is CASSTRQEGYTF. CDR3 in DNA: TGTGCCAGCAGTACAAGGCAGGAAGGCTACACCTTC.

The chain is built from TRBV2 and TRBJ2-7, with 13 nucleotides matching TRBD2. The germline V gene has CDR1 SNHLY and CDR2 FYNNEI. Trimming cost V 6 bases and J 6 bases; bases outside gene matches: 8. This CDR3 spans 15 amino acids. CDR3 in amino acids: CASREILAGGLEQYF. The DNA of the CDR3 is TGTGCCAGCAGAGAGATACTAGCGGGAGGGCTCGAGCAGTACTTC.

The rearrangement links TRBV10-2 to TRBJ1-5; D remains ambiguous. The V gene's germline CDR1 is WSHSY and CDR2 SAAADI. The CDR3 contains 15 residues. Deletions cut 3 bases from V and 4 bases from J, with 13 bases between. CDR3 sequence (DNA): TGCGCCAGCAGTGAAATCGGGGAACGTAATCAGCCCCAGCATTTT. It codes for CASSEIGERNQPQHF.

V and J are TRBV5-1 and TRBJ1-3; D perhaps matches TRBD1 (6 bases). The CDR3 runs to 15 residues. V shed 3 bases and J shed 0 bases, with 10 bases lying between them. Per the germline V gene, CDR1 is SGHRS and CDR2 is YFSETQ. The CDR3 loop reads CASSSGQTSGNTIYF. The CDR3 bases are TGCGCCAGCAGCTCCGGACAGACCTCTGGAAACACCATATATTTT.

V usage is TRBV24-1 and J usage is TRBJ1-2; 11 positions match TRBD1. Trimming removed 7 bases from V and 6 bases from J; junction bases left unmatched: 6. Germline V CDR1 and CDR2: KGHDR, SFDVKD. The CDR3 contains 14 residues. CDR3 sequence: CATRGTGGDDGYTF. The CDR3 DNA follows: TGTGCCACCAGGGGGACAGGGGGGGACGATGGCTACACCTTC.

This rearrangement joins TRBV19 to TRBJ2-7, with TRBD1 as a possible D gene (5 bases). V was pared by 5 bases and J by 8 bases, with 22 bases between. Germline CDR1 and CDR2: LNHDA and SQIVND (reference sequence). CDR3 length: 15 residues. The CDR3 bases are TGTGCCAGTAGTTCACGACAGCCGGTAGATGGACAGCAGTACTTC. Translated, it gives CASSSRQPVDGQQYF.

The chain links TRBV7-8 to TRBJ1-1, with D perhaps matching TRBD1 (5 bases). The germline V gene has CDR1 SGHVS and CDR2 FQNEAQ. The CDR3 consists of 15 residues. The V end was cut by 5 bases, the J end by 0 bases, with 13 bases between. Here the CDR3 reads CASSALGGVNTEAFF. The CDR3 DNA reads TGTGCCAGCAGCGCTCTGGGGGGGGTGAACACTGAAGCTTTCTTT.

The chain combines TRBV6-2 or TRBV6-3 with TRBJ2-3; D gene ambiguous. The V end lost 5 bases, the J end lost 4 bases, and 16 bases lay between the germline ends. The germline gives CDR1 MNHEY, CDR2 SVGEGT. The CDR3 runs to 15 residues. CDR3 nucleotides: TGTGCCAGCAGTCCCTCGAACCAGATGGCAGATACGCAGTATTTT. The encoded protein is CASSPSNQMADTQYF.

V is TRBV30 and J is TRBJ2-1; D not certain. The CDR3 spans 14 residues. The germline V gene encodes CDR1 GTSNPN and CDR2 SVGIG (reference sequence). V was pared by 0 bases and J by 8 bases, with 14 bases between. The CDR3 here is CAWSVDVRPHEQFF. The CDR3 DNA is TGTGCCTGGAGTGTAGACGTCAGGCCCCATGAGCAGTTCTTC.

CDR3 DNA sequence: TGTGCCAGCAGTGCTCTGTCTGGGGCCAACGTCCTGACTTTC. This encodes CASSALSGANVLTF. The V call is TRBV2, the J call TRBJ2-6; D is ambiguous. Looked up from germline, CDR1 is SNHLY and CDR2 is FYNNEI. CDR3 length: 14 residues. Trimming removed 4 bases at V and 1 base at J, with 5 bases between.

The J gene is TRBJ2-1, the V gene TRBV9; 9 bases fit TRBD2. Germline lookup yields CDR1 SGDLS and CDR2 YYNGEE. This CDR3 is 15 amino acids long. Trimming took 4 bases from V and 5 from J; bases not matched to a gene: 7. The CDR3 DNA reads as TGTGCCAGCAGCCCCAGCGGGGGGAGACACAATGAGCAGTTCTTC. Protein sequence: CASSPSGGRHNEQFF.

The gene calls are TRBV19 and TRBJ2-7; D unclear. The CDR3 contains 13 residues. Germline CDR1 LNHDA, CDR2 SQIVND (reference sequence). With 3 bases removed from V and 4 bases from J, the gap between germline ends came to 10 bases. The CDR3 DNA follows: TGTGCCAGTAGTATCCGAGTTTTTTACGAGCAGTACTTC. Amino acid sequence: CASSIRVFYEQYF.

The rearrangement joins TRBV28 to TRBJ2-7; TRBD2 agrees at 12 bases. This CDR3 comprises 14 residues. Trimming at V came to 6 bases and at J to 3 bases, leaving 3 bases not matched to a gene. Germline CDR1 reads MDHEN; CDR2 reads SYDVKM. The CDR3 region is CASRTSGSFYEQYF. CDR3 coding DNA: TGTGCCAGCAGGACTAGCGGGAGCTTCTACGAGCAGTACTTC.

The rearrangement joins TRBV7-9 to TRBJ2-1; 13 nucleotides match TRBD2. Trimming at V came to 4 bases and at J to 7 bases, leaving 7 bases not matched to a gene. This CDR3 is 16 amino acids long. Per germline, CDR1 SEHNR and CDR2 FQNEAQ (reference sequence). CDR3 sequence reads: CASSSRTSGSVNEQFF. The CDR3 DNA sequence: TGTGCCAGCAGCTCACGGACTAGCGGGAGTGTTAATGAGCAGTTCTTC.

The V call is TRBV5-4, the J call TRBJ1-4, with a tentative D call TRBD1 (5 bases). V was cut by 7 bases and J by 5 bases, with 15 bases left in between. The CDR3 runs 14 residues. CDR1 SGHNT and CDR2 YYREEE come from the germline V gene (reference sequence). The CDR3 coding sequence is TGTGCCAGCTCAAACGGGGGGACGAATGAAAAACTGTTTTTT. Translating gives CASSNGGTNEKLFF.